This T cell receptor beta chain was observed in a study of OX40 agonist ivuxolimab in advanced cancers. About the research overall: Administration of intravenous ivuxolimab to patients occurred every 2 weeks at 0.01 to 10 mg/kg.

Unmatched junction bases numbered 7, after V lost 0 bases and J lost 4 bases. CDR1 is SGDLS and CDR2 is YYNGEE in the germline V gene. The CDR3 consists of 17 residues. Regarding this clone: Its target is not known.

Assay: immunoSEQ multiplex PCR; the TCRdb copy retains only in-frame clones and omits some. The repertoire consists of about 43,000 clones, with about 86% occurring once and the leading ten covering about 35%. Points from the study as a whole: Expanded clones belonging to CD8+ T cells outnumbered, on average, those of CD4+.

The clonotype originates from an adult with an advanced solid tumor such as melanoma, head and neck, liver or kidney cancer. Material: CD4+ or CD8+ T cells sorted from blood, obtained in a trial of the OX40 agonist ivuxolimab. The chain employs TRBV9 and TRBJ2-3, with 11 bases matching TRBD2. The CDR3 nucleotides read TGTGCCAGCAGCGTAGAACTAGCGGGAGTCGGGGCAGATACGCAGTATTTT. Translation gives CASSVELAGVGADTQYF.